Presented here are 5 T cell receptor beta chains from one specimen sequenced in a study of early T cells in non-severe SARS-CoV-2 infection. One entry per CDR3 protein, called by TCRdb with MiXCR from the 5' RACE reads. The sample contains 35,000 to 45,000 distinct CDR3 sequences, 5.8% of which appear only once. The sequenced material came from whole blood. The source is an adult who was a healthcare worker with PCR-confirmed SARS-CoV-2 infection or an uninfected control (not recorded which).

This clonotype was counted ten times or more. The rearrangement links TRBV29-1 to TRBJ1-1; D perhaps matches TRBD1 (5 bases). The CDR3 contains 11 residues. V lost 4 bases and J 5 bases, leaving 8 bases between the germline ends. Germline lookup yields CDR1 SQVTM and CDR2 ANQGSEA. CDR3 protein: CSVGRGTEAFF. DNA of the CDR3: TGCAGCGTTGGGAGGGGAACTGAAGCTTTCTTT.

This chain connects TRBV7-2 to TRBJ1-6, with D perhaps matching TRBD1 (5 bases). The CDR3 has 16 amino acids. The germline V gene has CDR1 SGHTA and CDR2 FQGNSA. V was cut by 0 bases and J by 6 bases, with 12 bases left in between. The CDR3 DNA follows: TGTGCCAGCAGCTTAGCTGGGGTCAGGGCTAATTCACCCCTCCACTTT. Residues: CASSLAGVRANSPLHF. The entire variable domain, with the rest obtained from reference TRBV7-2 and TRBJ1-6, is as follows: GAGVSQSPSNKVTEKGKDVELRCDPISGHTALYWYRQSLGQGLEFLIYFQGNSAPDKSGLPSDRFSAERTGGSVSTLTIQRTQQEDSAVYLCASSLAGVRANSPLHFGNGTRLTVT.

This clonotype was seen ten or more times. The gene calls are TRBV7-2 and TRBJ1-2; 7 bases match TRBD1. Trimming took 5 bases from V and 0 from J; bases not matched to a gene: 3. CDR3 length: 14 residues. Looked up from germline, CDR1 is SGHTA and CDR2 is FQGNSA. CDR3 amino acids: CASSAGQPNYGYTF. The CDR3 nucleotides are TGTGCCAGCAGCGCGGGACAGCCTAACTATGGCTACACCTTC.

This clonotype was observed at least ten times. The chain joins TRBV6-1 to TRBJ1-1, with D maybe TRBD1 (5 bases). CDR3 size: 16 residues. The V end lost 3 bases, the J end lost 4 bases, and 18 bases lay between the germline ends. CDR1 and CDR2 (germline): MNHNS, SASEGT. The chain's CDR3 is CASSDRTRVWATEAFF. In DNA, the CDR3 is TGTGCCAGCAGTGATCGTACCAGGGTCTGGGCCACTGAAGCTTTCTTT.

Comment on this clonotype: This could be a read error, since a much larger clone is one nucleotide away. The V and J genes are TRBV20-1 and TRBJ1-2; D possibly corresponds to TRBD1 (5 bases). V lost 5 bases and J 3 bases, leaving 13 bases between the germline ends. Germline V gene data show CDR1 as DFQATT and CDR2 as SNEGSKA (reference sequence). This CDR3 is built from 13 residues. CDR3 DNA: TGCAGTGCTCAGGGACCTATTGACTATGGCTACACCTTC. Amino acids: CSAQGPIDYGYTF.